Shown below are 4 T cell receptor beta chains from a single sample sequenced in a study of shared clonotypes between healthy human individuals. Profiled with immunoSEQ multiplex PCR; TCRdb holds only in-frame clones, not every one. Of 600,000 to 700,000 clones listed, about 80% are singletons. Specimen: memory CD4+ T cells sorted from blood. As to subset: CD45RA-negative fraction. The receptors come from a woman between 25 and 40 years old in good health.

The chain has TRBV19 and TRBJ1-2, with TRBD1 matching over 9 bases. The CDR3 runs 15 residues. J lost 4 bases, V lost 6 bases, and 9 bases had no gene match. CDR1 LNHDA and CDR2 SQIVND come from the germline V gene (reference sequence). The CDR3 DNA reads TGTGCCAGTAGCGACCGGGACAGGGTGGGCTATGGCTACACCTTC. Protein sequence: CASSDRDRVGYGYTF.

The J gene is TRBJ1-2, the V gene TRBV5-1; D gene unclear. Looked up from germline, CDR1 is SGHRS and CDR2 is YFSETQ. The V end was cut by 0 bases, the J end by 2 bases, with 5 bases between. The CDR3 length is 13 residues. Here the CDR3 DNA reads TGCGCCAGCAGCTTGGGAAGCAACTATGGCTACACCTTC. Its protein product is CASSLGSNYGYTF.

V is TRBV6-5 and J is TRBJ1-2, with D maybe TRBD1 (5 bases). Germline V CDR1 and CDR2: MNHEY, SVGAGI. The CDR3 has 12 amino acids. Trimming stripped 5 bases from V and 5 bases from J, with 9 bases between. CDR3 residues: CASSRQSYGYTF. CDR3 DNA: TGTGCCAGCAGTCGACAGTCTTATGGCTACACCTTC.

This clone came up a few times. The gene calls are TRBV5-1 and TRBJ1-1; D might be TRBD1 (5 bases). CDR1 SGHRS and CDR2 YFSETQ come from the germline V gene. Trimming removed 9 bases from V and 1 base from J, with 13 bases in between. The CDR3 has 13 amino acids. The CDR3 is CATSTVPNTEAFF. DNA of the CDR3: TGCGCCACCTCGACAGTCCCGAACACTGAAGCTTTCTTT.